Below are 20 T cell receptor beta chains sequenced from a single sample in a study of T cells expressing NK-cell markers. For each CDR3 protein, TCRdb gives one entry from its re-call of the 5' RACE reads, without DNA. The sample data list some 600,000 distinct CDR3 sequences. The sequencing input was blood T cells: a sorted CD56 or NKG2C T cell subset, CD4+ or CD8+ T cells, or bulk PBMC T cells (not recorded which). The receptors derive from a man between 18 and 35 years old in good health.

This chain joins TRBV25-1 and TRBJ2-3; checking the TCRdb D call of TRBD2 is not possible without DNA. Germline CDR1 and CDR2: MGHDK and SYGVNS. This CDR3 has 17 amino acids. The CDR3: CASSVWTRAGGKDTQYF.

The chain links TRBV10-3 to TRBJ2-3; TCRdb calls TRBD1, which cannot be checked without DNA. There are 13 residues in the CDR3. Germline V CDR1 and CDR2: ENHRY, SYGVKD. This CDR3 is CAISESQEETQYF.

The chain uses TRBV6-2 or TRBV6-3 and TRBJ2-1. The CDR3 loop spans 16 amino acids. Per germline, CDR1 MNHEY and CDR2 SVGEGT. This chain's CDR3 is CASSYSLAGGHNEQFF.

The chain uses TRBV5-1 and TRBJ2-1; TCRdb proposes TRBD1, but this gene call is untestable without DNA. The CDR3 length is 17 residues. The germline CDR1 and CDR2 sequences are SGHRS and YFSETQ. CDR3 sequence reads: CASSGGQLSKGYNEQFF.

The chain joins TRBV7-9 to TRBJ1-4; there is no DNA to check the TCRdb D call of TRBD1. The CDR3 covers 12 residues. Germline V gene lookup returns CDR1 SEHNR and CDR2 FQNEAQ (reference sequence). The CDR3 loop is CASSLPQGLLFF. The variable domain in full, with the rest retrieved from reference TRBV7-9 and TRBJ1-4, is DTGVSQNPRHKITKRGQNVTFRCDPISEHNRLYWYRQTLGQGPEFLTYFQNEAQLEKSRLLSDRFSAERPKGSFSTLEIQRTEQGDSAMYLCASSLPQGLLFFGSGTQLSVL.

This chain links TRBV11-3 with TRBJ1-1. The CDR3 consists of 15 residues. Germline loops: CDR1 SGHNT, CDR2 YENEEA. This chain's CDR3 is CASSPEHLGWTEAFF.

This chain connects TRBV20-1 to TRBJ2-1; the D gene TCRdb calls, TRBD2, cannot be checked with no DNA. The CDR3 loop spans 15 amino acids. Germline V gene sequence: CDR1 DFQATT, CDR2 SNEGSKA (reference sequence). The CDR3 loop reads CSAPLEGPFYNEQFF.

The genes are TRBV14 and TRBJ2-2. Germline V gene lookup returns CDR1 SGHDN and CDR2 FVKESK. The CDR3 runs to 14 residues. CDR3 in amino acids: CASSQVVGTGELFF.

The J gene is TRBJ2-7, the V gene TRBV5-1. CDR1 and CDR2 from the germline V gene are SGHRS and YFSETQ. The CDR3 extends over 14 amino acids. CDR3 residues: CASSLAGSLYEQYF. Supplemented by reference TRBV5-1 and TRBJ2-7, the full variable domain reads KAGVTQTPRYLIKTRGQQVTLSCSPISGHRSVSWYQQTPGQGLQFLFEYFSETQRNKGNFPGRFSGRQFSNSRSEMNVSTLELGDSALYLCASSLAGSLYEQYFGPGTRLTVT.

This chain joins TRBV28 and TRBJ1-2; TCRdb outputs TRBD1, but without DNA this stays unchecked. Germline-derived CDR1 and CDR2 are MDHEN and SYDVKM. This CDR3 contains 14 residues. CDR3 sequence: CASSFQGTFYGYTF.

The chain is built from TRBV20-1 and TRBJ2-1; TCRdb calls TRBD2, which cannot be checked without DNA. Germline CDR1 reads DFQATT; CDR2 reads SNEGSKA (reference sequence). This CDR3 comprises 14 residues. Here the CDR3 reads CSASGSGISNEQFF.

The V call is TRBV27, the J call TRBJ2-3; the TCRdb call, TRBD2, lacks DNA for checking. This CDR3 is 16 amino acids long. From germline, CDR1 is MNHEY and CDR2 SMNVEV (reference sequence). The CDR3 here is CASSFTDSRLPDTQYF.

This chain joins TRBV6-1 and TRBJ1-2; TCRdb names TRBD1, which stays unverified in the absence of DNA. Looked up from germline, CDR1 is MNHNS and CDR2 is SASEGT. There are 15 residues in the CDR3. CDR3 protein: CASSDRLTGKYGYTF.

The chain employs TRBV18 and TRBJ2-1; TCRdb gives TRBD2 as the D gene, but with no DNA this cannot be confirmed. The CDR3 length is 17 residues. Germline loops: CDR1 KGHSH, CDR2 LQKENI. The CDR3 reads CASSPTGTSGSIALEFF.

The V gene is TRBV5-5, the J gene TRBJ2-1; TCRdb's D call of TRBD1 is untestable without DNA. This CDR3 has 14 residues. The germline gives CDR1 SGHKS, CDR2 YYEKEE (reference sequence). CDR3 amino acids: CASSAGQGLNEQFF.

V and J are TRBV4-1 and TRBJ2-1; the TCRdb call, TRBD2, lacks DNA for checking. The CDR3 contains 18 residues. Germline lookup yields CDR1 MGHRA and CDR2 YSYEKL. The CDR3 protein is CASSPRPILAGNADEQFF.

The chain uses TRBV20-1 and TRBJ2-3; TCRdb proposes TRBD2, but this gene call is untestable without DNA. CDR1 is DFQATT, CDR2 SNEGSKA, per germline (reference sequence). The CDR3 length is 17 residues. The CDR3 here is CSARDRTSGSFRDTQYF.

The rearrangement joins TRBV29-1 to TRBJ2-2; TCRdb lists TRBD2, though no DNA is available to test this call. CDR3 length: 13 residues. Germline V CDR1 and CDR2: SQVTM, ANQGSEA. The CDR3 loop is CSVEGTSTGELFF.

CDR3 in amino acids: CASSESTRRAGPNEQFF. The V gene is TRBV25-1, the J gene TRBJ2-1; TCRdb gives TRBD2 as the D gene, but with no DNA this cannot be confirmed. Germline-derived CDR1 and CDR2 are MGHDK and SYGVNS. This CDR3 is 17 amino acids long.

The gene calls are TRBV29-1 and TRBJ1-2. The CDR3 runs to 16 residues. CDR1 and CDR2 (germline): SQVTM, ANQGSEA. CDR3: CSVLPHGGAMAYGYTF.